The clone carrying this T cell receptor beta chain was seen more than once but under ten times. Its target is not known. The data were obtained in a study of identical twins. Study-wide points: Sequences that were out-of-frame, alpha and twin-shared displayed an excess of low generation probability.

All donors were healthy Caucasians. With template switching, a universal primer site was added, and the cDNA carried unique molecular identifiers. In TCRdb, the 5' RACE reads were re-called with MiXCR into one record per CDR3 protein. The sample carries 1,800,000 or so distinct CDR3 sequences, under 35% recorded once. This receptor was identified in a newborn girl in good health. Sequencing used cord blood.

The CDR3 DNA is TGTGCCACCCCGGGTGAGCCTAAATCTTACGAGCAGTACTTC. It is translated as CATPGEPKSYEQYF. The gene calls are TRBV24-1 and TRBJ2-4; the D is unclear. The end of the DNA is better explained by TRBJ2-7, so the J call may be wrong. The CDR3 contains 14 residues. CDR1 and CDR2 from the germline V gene are KGHDR and SFDVKD.